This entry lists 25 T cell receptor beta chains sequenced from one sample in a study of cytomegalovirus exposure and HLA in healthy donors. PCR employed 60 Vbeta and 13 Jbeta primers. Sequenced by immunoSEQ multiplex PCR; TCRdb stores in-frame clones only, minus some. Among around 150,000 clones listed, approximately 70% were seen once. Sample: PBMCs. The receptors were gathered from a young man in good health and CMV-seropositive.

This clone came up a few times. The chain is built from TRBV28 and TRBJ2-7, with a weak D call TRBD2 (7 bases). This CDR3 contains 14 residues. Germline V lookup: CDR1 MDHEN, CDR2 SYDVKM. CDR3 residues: CASSRGGSGQLRDV. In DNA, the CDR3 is TGTGCCAGCAGTAGGGGGGGATCAGGACAGTTGCGTGACGTC.

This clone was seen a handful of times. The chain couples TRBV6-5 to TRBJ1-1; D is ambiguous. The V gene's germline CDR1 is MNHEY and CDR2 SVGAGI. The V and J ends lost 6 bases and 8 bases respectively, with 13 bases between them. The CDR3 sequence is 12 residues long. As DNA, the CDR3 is TGTGCCAGCAGACGGGGAGCGGCCGAAGCTTTCTTT. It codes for CASRRGAAEAFF.

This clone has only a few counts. DNA of the CDR3: TGTGCCAGCAGCTCTCCCCGACAGGGGGCTAATGAAAAACTGTTTTTT. It translates to CASSSPRQGANEKLFF. This chain connects TRBV5-4 to TRBJ1-4; 9 bases are shared with TRBD1. Germline CDR1 and CDR2: SGHNT and YYREEE (reference sequence). V trimming: 3 bases; J trimming: 3 bases; junction bases outside the gene matches: 6. The CDR3 sequence is 16 residues long.

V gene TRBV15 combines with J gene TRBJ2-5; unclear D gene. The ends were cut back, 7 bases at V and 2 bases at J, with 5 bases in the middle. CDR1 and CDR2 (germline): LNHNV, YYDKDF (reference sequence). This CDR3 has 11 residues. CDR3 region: CATMAQETQYF. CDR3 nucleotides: TGTGCCACCATGGCACAAGAGACCCAGTACTTC.

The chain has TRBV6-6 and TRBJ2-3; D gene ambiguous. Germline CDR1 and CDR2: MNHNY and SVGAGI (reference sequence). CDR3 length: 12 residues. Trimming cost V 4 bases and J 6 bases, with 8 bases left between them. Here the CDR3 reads CASSSYSDTQYF. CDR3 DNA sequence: TGTGCCAGCAGTTCTTATAGCGATACGCAGTATTTT.

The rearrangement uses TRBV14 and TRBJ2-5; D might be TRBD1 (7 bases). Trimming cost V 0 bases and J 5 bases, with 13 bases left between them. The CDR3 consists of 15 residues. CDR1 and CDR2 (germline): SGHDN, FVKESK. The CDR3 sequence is CASSQDRRGRETQYF. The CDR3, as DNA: TGTGCCAGCAGCCAAGATCGGAGGGGGCGGGAGACCCAGTACTTC.

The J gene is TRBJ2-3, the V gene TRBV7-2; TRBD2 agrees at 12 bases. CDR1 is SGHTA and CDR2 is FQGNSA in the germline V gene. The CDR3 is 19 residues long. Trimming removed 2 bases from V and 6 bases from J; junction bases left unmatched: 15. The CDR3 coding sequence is TGTGCCAGCAGCTTATTGATGGGCCCTAGCGGGGGGGCCAAGGATACGCAGTATTTT. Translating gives CASSLLMGPSGGAKDTQYF. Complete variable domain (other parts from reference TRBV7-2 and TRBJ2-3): GAGVSQSPSNKVTEKGKDVELRCDPISGHTALYWYRQSLGQGLEFLIYFQGNSAPDKSGLPSDRFSAERTGGSVSTLTIQRTQQEDSAVYLCASSLLMGPSGGAKDTQYFGPGTRLTVL.

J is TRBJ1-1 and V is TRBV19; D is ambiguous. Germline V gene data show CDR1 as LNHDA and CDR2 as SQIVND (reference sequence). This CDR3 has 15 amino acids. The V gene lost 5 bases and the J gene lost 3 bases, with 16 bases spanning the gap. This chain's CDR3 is CASSPSPAGDTEAFF. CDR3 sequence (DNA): TGTGCCAGTAGTCCATCCCCCGCCGGGGACACTGAAGCTTTCTTT.

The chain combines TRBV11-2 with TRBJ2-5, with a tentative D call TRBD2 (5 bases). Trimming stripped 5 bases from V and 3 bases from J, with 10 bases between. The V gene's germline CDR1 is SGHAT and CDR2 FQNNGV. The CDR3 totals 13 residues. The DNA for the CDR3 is TGTGCCAGCAGCCCGGGATCAAAAGAGACCCAGTACTTC. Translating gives CASSPGSKETQYF.

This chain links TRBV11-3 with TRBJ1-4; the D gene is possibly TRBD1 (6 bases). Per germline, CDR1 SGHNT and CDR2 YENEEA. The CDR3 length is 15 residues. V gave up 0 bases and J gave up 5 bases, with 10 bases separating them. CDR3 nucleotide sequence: TGTGCCAGCAGCTTAGACTTGGGGGCAAATGAAAAACTGTTTTTT. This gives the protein CASSLDLGANEKLFF. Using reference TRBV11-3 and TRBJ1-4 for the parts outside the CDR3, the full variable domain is EAGVVQSPRYKIIEKKQPVAFWCNPISGHNTLYWYLQNLGQGPELLIRYENEEAVDDSQLPKDRFSAERLKGVDSTLKIQPAELGDSAVYLCASSLDLGANEKLFFGSGTQLSVL.

CDR3 DNA sequence: TGTGCCAGCAGCCAAGTCAAACAGGGGAACACTGAAGCTTTCTTT. Translated: CASSQVKQGNTEAFF. The chain combines TRBV4-2 with TRBJ1-1; the D gene is possibly TRBD1 (6 bases). The CDR3 extends over 15 amino acids. Germline lookup yields CDR1 LGHNA and CDR2 YNFKEQ. The V and J ends lost 1 base and 1 base respectively, with 10 bases between them.

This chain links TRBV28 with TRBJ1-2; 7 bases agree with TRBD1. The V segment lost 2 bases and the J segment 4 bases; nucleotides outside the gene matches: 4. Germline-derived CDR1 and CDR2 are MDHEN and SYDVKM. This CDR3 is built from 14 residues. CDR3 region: CASSLTGEAYGYTF. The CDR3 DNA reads TGTGCCAGCAGTTTAACAGGGGAAGCCTATGGCTACACCTTC.

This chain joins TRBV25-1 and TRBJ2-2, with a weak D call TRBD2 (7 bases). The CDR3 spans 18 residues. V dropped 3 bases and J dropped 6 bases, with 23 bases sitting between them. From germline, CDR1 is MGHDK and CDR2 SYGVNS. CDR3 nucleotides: TGTGCCAGCAGTGATTCATCCGGGGCTCGAGGGGGGGCCGGGGAGCTGTTTTTT. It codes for CASSDSSGARGGAGELFF.

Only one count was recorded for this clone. CDR3 amino acids: CASSSFGEPNSPLHF. In nucleotides, the CDR3 is TGTGCCAGCAGTTCCTTCGGGGAACCCAATTCACCCCTCCACTTT. This sequence joins TRBV28 and TRBJ1-6; D gene unclear. There are 15 residues in the CDR3. V lost 4 bases and J 7 bases, leaving 14 bases between the germline ends. The germline gives CDR1 MDHEN, CDR2 SYDVKM.

The CDR3 sequence is CASSLSGWRYEQYV. CDR3 bases: TGTGCCAGCAGCTTATCGGGATGGCGCTACGAGCAGTACGTC. J is TRBJ2-7 and V is TRBV11-2; the D gene is possibly TRBD2 (5 bases). V was cut by 2 bases and J by 3 bases, with 11 bases left in between. The CDR3 sequence is 14 residues long. The germline V gene encodes CDR1 SGHAT and CDR2 FQNNGV.

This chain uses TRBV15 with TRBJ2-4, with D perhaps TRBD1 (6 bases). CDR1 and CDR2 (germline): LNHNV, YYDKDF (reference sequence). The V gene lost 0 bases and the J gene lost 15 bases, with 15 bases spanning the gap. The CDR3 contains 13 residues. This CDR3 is CATSRDTSRGSYF. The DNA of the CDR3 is TGTGCCACCAGCAGAGACACCTCCAGGGGATCGTACTTC.

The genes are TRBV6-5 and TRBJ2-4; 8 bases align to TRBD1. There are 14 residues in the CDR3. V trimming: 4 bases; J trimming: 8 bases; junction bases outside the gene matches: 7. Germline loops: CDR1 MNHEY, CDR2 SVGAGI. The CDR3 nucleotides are TGTGCCAGCAGTTCGACAGGGGACGCGGACATTCAGTACTTC. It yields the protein CASSSTGDADIQYF.

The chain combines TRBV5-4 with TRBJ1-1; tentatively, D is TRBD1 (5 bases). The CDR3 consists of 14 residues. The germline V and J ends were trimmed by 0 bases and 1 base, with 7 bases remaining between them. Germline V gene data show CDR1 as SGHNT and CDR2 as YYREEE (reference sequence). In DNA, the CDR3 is TGTGCCAGCAGCTTGGGACAGCCGAACACTGAAGCTTTCTTT. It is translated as CASSLGQPNTEAFF.

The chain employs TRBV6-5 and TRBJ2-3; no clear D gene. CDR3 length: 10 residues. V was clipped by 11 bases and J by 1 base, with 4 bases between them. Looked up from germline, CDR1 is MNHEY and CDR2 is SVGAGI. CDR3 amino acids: CAVGTDTQYF. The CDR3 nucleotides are TGTGCCGTAGGCACAGATACGCAGTATTTT.

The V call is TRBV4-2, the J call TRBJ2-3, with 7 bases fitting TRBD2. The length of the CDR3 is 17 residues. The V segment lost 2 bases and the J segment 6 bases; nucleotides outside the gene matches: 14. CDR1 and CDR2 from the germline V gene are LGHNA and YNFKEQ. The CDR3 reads CASSQPLNGLGRDTQYF. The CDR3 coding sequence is TGTGCCAGCAGCCAACCGCTTAACGGACTAGGGAGGGATACGCAGTATTTT.

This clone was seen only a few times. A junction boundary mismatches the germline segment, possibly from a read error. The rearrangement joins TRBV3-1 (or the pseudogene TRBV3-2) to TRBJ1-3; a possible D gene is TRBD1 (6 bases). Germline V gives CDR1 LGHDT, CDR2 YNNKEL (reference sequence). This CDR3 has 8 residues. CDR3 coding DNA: TGTGCCAGCATCCTGGACAGATTT. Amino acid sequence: CASILDRF.

This chain's CDR3 is CASSPRRSLDTGELFF. In nucleotides, the CDR3 is TGTGCCAGCAGCCCCCGGCGTAGCTTGGACACCGGGGAGCTGTTTTTT. The V gene is TRBV7-8, the J gene TRBJ2-2; the D is unclear. CDR1 and CDR2 (germline): SGHVS, FQNEAQ. Trimming stripped 5 bases from V and 3 bases from J, with 16 bases between. The CDR3 is 16 amino acids.

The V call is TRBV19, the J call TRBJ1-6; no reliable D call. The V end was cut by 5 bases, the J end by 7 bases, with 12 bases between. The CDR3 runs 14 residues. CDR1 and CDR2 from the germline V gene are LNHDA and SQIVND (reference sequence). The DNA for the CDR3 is TGTGCCAGTAGTCCACCGGGGAGAAATTCACCCCTCCACTTT. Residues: CASSPPGRNSPLHF.

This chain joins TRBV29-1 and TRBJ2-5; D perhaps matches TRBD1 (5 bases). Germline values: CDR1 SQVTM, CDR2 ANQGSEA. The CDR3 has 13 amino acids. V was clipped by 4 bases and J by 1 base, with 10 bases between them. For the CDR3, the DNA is TGCAGCGTTGCACCAGGGCGCCAAGAGACCCAGTACTTC. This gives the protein CSVAPGRQETQYF. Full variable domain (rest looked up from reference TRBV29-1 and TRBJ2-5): SAVISQKPSRDICQRGTSLTIQCQVDSQVTMMFWYRQQPGQSLTLIATANQGSEATYESGFVIDKFPISRPNLTFSTLTVSNMSPEDSSIYLCSVAPGRQETQYFGPGTRLLVL.

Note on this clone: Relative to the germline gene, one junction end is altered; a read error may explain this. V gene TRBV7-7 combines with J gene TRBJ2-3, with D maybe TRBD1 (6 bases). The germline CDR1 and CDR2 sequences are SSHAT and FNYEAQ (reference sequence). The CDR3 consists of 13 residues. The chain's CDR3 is CASSLATRGAQYF. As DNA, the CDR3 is TGTGCTAGCAGCTTAGCCACCAGGGGAGCGCAGTATTTT.